This TCR beta chain was sequenced during a study of blood T cell repertoires in COVID-19. For the study at large: Samples came from the United States, Italy and Spain, spanning acute and convalescent COVID-19. Nucleic acid was either cDNA or gDNA, and it came from T cells, B-cell-depleted T cells, or PBMCs.

Per the study methods: Amplification with reference gene primers provided the estimates of nucleated cell counts. Sequencing used immunoSEQ multiplex PCR; TCRdb keeps in-frame clones, though not all of them. The DNA was the basis for D and trimming; V, J and clone size are from that table. There are 95,000 to 150,000 clones in the sample; about 88% occur only once, and approximately 1.1% lies in the top ten. Germline CDR1 reads KGHSH; CDR2 reads LQKENI. The CDR3 loop spans 19 amino acids. V dropped 2 bases and J dropped 0; count of bases not matched to a gene: 10. This clonotype originated in a woman older than 75 with acute or convalescent COVID-19. The chain combines TRBV18 with TRBJ2-6; 7 nucleotides line up with TRBD1. Specimen: peripheral blood. CDR3 DNA sequence: TGTGCCAGCTCACCAATGCTGACAGGGCTAAGCTCTGGGGCCAACGTCCTGACTTTC. Protein: CASSPMLTGLSSGANVLTF.